One sample yielded the 11 T cell receptor beta chains listed below, sequenced in a study of T cells in Graves' hyperthyroidism and ophthalmopathy. The investigators amplified TCR beta CDR3 regions from RNA transcripts. HTBI primers were employed in a first-round RT-PCR of the TCR CDR3. TCRdb called the multiplex PCR reads again in MiXCR, with one record for every CDR3 protein. The sample has under 450,000 distinct CDR3 sequences, approximately 17% seen once; the top ten hold approximately 33%. The sequenced sample was blood. These receptors were collected from a woman in her 30s with Graves' hyperthyroidism that later progressed to Graves' ophthalmopathy.

The chain links TRBV30 to TRBJ2-1; 8 positions agree with TRBD2. The germline V gene encodes CDR1 GTSNPN and CDR2 SVGIG (reference sequence). The CDR3 is 14 residues long. The ends lost 5 bases at V and 7 bases at J; junction bases unmatched: 10. DNA for the CDR3: TGTGCCTGGCCACCGCCGGGACTAGTAAATGAGCAGTTCTTC. Amino acids: CAWPPPGLVNEQFF.

This clonotype was found many times. This sequence joins TRBV7-9 and TRBJ1-4; D is undetermined. This CDR3 has 15 amino acids. Germline V gives CDR1 SEHNR, CDR2 FQNEAQ (reference sequence). The germline V and J ends were trimmed by 1 base and 7 bases, with 13 bases remaining between them. The CDR3 loop reads CASSLVSSRVEKLFF. The CDR3 nucleotides are TGTGCCAGCAGCTTAGTATCTAGTCGGGTTGAAAAACTGTTTTTT.

This clonotype was seen repeatedly, ten times or more. V gene TRBV11-2 combines with J gene TRBJ2-3; D remains ambiguous. The V end was cut by 4 bases, the J end by 3 bases, with 17 bases between. CDR1 and CDR2 (germline): SGHAT, FQNNGV. The CDR3 spans 16 residues. In DNA, the CDR3 is TGTGCCAGCAGCTCCCTCGTCGGAATTGGAACAGATACGCAGTATTTT. It is translated as CASSSLVGIGTDTQYF.

In its sample, this clonotype was seen a few times. The rearrangement links TRBV24-1 to TRBJ2-1, with D maybe TRBD1 (6 bases). Trimming stripped 4 bases from V and 5 bases from J, with 14 bases between. The CDR3 has 15 residues. Germline lookup yields CDR1 KGHDR and CDR2 SFDVKD. The CDR3 DNA reads as TGTGCCACCAGTGACCCGGACAGACAAGACAATGAGCAGTTCTTC. Its protein product is CATSDPDRQDNEQFF.

J is TRBJ1-3 and V is TRBV9; a weak D match, TRBD1 (5 bases). V was pared by 2 bases and J by 0 bases, with 18 bases between. From germline, CDR1 is SGDLS and CDR2 YYNGEE. CDR3 size: 18 residues. CDR3: CASSVARPGPTSGNTIYF. The CDR3 region has the DNA TGTGCCAGCAGCGTTGCTCGGCCAGGGCCTACCTCTGGAAACACCATATATTTT. The variable domain in full, completed from reference TRBV9 and TRBJ1-3, reads DSGVTQTPKHLITATGQRVTLRCSPRSGDLSVYWYQQSLDQGLQFLIQYYNGEERAKGNILERFSAQQFPDLHSELNLSSLELGDSALYFCASSVARPGPTSGNTIYFGEGSWLTVV.

This clonotype was counted many times. The chain is built from TRBV20-1 and TRBJ2-7; TRBD1 agrees at 9 bases. The ends lost 0 bases at V and 5 bases at J; junction bases unmatched: 14. The germline V gene has CDR1 DFQATT and CDR2 SNEGSKA (reference sequence). There are 17 residues in the CDR3. The CDR3 here is CSAREVDGTGSPHEQYF. CDR3 nucleotides: TGCAGTGCTAGAGAAGTAGACGGGACAGGGAGCCCCCACGAGCAGTACTTC.

This clonotype was seen many times. The chain is built from TRBV7-6 and TRBJ1-1, with D possibly TRBD1 on 5 matching bases. V dropped 5 bases and J dropped 1 base, with 8 bases sitting between them. CDR3 length: 13 amino acids. Germline V gene sequence: CDR1 SGHVS, CDR2 FNYEAQ. CDR3 amino acids: CASSQTENTEAFF. The CDR3 DNA is TGTGCCAGCAGCCAGACAGAGAACACTGAAGCTTTCTTT.

This clonotype occurred many times. The chain recombines TRBV7-2 with TRBJ2-2; D call uncertain. Germline V gene lookup returns CDR1 SGHTA and CDR2 FQGNSA. Trimming removed 5 bases from V and 6 bases from J, with 10 bases in between. This CDR3 is 13 amino acids long. In DNA form, the CDR3 reads TGTGCCAGCAGCGCAGGCCCGTCCGGGGAGCTGTTTTTT. As protein: CASSAGPSGELFF.

This clonotype was recorded at least ten times. CDR3 in DNA: TGTGCCAGCAGCCGGACCTTGAACACTGAAGCTTTCTTT. Amino acids: CASSRTLNTEAFF. The chain employs TRBV3-1 and TRBJ1-1, with unresolved D. V was trimmed by 4 bases and J by 0 bases, leaving 6 bases between them. This CDR3 region has 13 residues. From germline, CDR1 is LGHDT and CDR2 YNNKEL (reference sequence).

This clonotype was observed at least ten times. The gene calls are TRBV6-1 and TRBJ1-5; D perhaps matches TRBD1 (6 bases). CDR1 MNHNS and CDR2 SASEGT come from the germline V gene. Trimming left V 2 bases short and J 6 bases short, with 14 bases between. The CDR3 extends over 15 amino acids. This CDR3 is CASSETVGGIQPQHF. CDR3 bases: TGTGCCAGCAGTGAAACCGTAGGGGGTATTCAGCCCCAGCATTTT.

The table lists this clonotype with many counts. The chain combines TRBV6-1 with TRBJ2-1; 10 positions match TRBD2. Losses at the gene ends were 3 bases for V and 3 bases for J; bases not matched to a gene: 2. This CDR3 contains 15 residues. CDR1 is MNHNS and CDR2 is SASEGT in the germline V gene. The CDR3 DNA is TGTGCCAGCAGTGATGGGACTAGCGTCTACAATGAGCAGTTCTTC. Its translation: CASSDGTSVYNEQFF.